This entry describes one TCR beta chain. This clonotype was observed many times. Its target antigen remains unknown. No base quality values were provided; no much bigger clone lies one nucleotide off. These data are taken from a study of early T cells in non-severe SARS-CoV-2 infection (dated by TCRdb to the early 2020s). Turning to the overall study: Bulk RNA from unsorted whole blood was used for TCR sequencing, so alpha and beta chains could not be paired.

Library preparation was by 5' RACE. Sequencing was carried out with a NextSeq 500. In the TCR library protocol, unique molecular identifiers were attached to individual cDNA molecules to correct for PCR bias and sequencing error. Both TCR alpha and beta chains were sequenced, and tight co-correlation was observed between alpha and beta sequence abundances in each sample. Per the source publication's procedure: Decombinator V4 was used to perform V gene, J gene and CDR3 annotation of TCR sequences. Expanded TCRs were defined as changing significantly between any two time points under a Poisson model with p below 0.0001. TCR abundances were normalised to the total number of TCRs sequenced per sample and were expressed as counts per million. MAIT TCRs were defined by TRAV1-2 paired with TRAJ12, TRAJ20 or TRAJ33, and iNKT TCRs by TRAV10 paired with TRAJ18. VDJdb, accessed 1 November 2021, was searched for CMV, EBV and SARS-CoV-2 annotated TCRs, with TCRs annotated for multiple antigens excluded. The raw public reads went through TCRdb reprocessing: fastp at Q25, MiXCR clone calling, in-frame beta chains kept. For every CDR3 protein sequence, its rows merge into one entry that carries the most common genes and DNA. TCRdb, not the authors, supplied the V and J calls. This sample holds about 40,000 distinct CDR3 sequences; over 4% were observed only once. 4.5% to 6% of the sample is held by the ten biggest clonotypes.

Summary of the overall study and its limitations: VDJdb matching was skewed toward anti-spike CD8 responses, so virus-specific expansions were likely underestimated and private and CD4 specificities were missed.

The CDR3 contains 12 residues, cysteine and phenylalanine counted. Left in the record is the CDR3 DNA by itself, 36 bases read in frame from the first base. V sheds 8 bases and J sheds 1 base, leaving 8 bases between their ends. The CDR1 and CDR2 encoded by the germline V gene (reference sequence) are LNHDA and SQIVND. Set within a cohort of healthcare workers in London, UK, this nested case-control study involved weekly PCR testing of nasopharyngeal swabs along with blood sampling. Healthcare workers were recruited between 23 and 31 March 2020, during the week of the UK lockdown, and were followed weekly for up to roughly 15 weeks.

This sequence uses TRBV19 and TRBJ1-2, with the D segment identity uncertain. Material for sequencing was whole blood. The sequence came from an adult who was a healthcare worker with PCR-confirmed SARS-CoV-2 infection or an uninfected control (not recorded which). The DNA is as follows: TGTGCCAGTTACCGGGGTAACTATGGCTACACCTTC. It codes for CASYRGNYGYTF.